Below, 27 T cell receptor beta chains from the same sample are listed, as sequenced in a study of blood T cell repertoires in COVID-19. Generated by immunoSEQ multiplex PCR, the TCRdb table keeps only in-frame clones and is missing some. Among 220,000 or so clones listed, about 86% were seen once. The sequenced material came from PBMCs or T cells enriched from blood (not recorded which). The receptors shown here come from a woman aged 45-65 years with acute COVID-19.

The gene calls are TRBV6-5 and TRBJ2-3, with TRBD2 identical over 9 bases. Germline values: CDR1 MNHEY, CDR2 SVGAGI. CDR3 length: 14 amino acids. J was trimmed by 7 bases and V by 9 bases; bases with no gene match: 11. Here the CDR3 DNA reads TGTGCCAGTCGGACTGGCGGGGGGGGGAATACGCAGTATTTT. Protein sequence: CASRTGGGGNTQYF.

The CDR3 nucleotides read TGTGCCAGCAGCCAAGATACGGGGATCTACAATGAGCAGTTCTTC. The encoded protein is CASSQDTGIYNEQFF. The gene calls are TRBV3-1 (or the pseudogene TRBV3-2) and TRBJ2-1, with TRBD2 as a possible D gene (5 bases). Germline V CDR1 and CDR2: LGHDT, YNNKEL (reference sequence). The CDR3 length is 15 residues. V lost 0 bases, J lost 3 bases, and 9 bases lay in between.

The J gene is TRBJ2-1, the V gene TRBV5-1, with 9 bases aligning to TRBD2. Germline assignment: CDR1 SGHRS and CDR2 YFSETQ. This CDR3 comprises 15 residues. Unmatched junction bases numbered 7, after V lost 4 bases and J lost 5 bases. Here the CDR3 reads CASSPLGTSNNEQFF. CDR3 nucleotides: TGCGCCAGCAGCCCACTGGGGACTAGCAACAATGAGCAGTTCTTC.

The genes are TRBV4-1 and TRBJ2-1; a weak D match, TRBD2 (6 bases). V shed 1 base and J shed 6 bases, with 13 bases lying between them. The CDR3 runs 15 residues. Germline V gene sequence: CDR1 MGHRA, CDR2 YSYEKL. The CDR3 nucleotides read TGCGCCAGCAGCCAAGGAGGAGGGCGGAGCAATGAGCAGTTCTTC. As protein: CASSQGGGRSNEQFF.

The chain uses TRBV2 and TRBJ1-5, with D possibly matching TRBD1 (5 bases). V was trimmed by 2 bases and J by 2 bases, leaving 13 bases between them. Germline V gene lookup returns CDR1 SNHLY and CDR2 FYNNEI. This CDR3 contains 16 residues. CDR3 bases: TGTGCCAGCAGTGAAATTAGGGGTTTGCGCAATCAGCCCCAGCATTTT. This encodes CASSEIRGLRNQPQHF.

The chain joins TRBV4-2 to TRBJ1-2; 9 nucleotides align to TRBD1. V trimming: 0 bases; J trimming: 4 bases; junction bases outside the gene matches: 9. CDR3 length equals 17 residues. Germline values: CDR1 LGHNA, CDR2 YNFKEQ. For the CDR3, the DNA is TGTGCCAGCAGCCAAGATTTTTCGGACAGGGGACCCTATGGCTACACCTTC. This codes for CASSQDFSDRGPYGYTF.

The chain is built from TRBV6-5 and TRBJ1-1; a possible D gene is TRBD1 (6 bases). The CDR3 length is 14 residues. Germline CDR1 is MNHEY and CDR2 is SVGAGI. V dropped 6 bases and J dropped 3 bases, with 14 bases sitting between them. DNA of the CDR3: TGTGCCAGCAGATCGCCGGGACACTACACTGAAGCTTTCTTT. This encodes CASRSPGHYTEAFF.

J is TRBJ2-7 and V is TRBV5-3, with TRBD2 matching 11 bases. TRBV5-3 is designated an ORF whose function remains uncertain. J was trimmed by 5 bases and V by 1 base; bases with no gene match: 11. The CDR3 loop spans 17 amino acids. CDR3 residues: CARSLKTLAGGPNEQYF. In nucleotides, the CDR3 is TGTGCCAGAAGCTTGAAAACCTTAGCGGGAGGGCCGAACGAGCAGTACTTC.

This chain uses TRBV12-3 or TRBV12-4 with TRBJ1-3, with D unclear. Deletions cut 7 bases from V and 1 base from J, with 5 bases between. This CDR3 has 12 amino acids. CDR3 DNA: TGTGCCAGCACCCTATCTGGAAACACCATATATTTT. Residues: CASTLSGNTIYF.

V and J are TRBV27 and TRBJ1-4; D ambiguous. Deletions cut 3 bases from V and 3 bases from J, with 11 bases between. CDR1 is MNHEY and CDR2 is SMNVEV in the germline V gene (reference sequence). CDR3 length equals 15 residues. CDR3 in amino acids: CASSFKGAANEKLFF. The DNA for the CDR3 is TGTGCCAGCAGTTTTAAAGGAGCAGCTAATGAAAAACTGTTTTTT.

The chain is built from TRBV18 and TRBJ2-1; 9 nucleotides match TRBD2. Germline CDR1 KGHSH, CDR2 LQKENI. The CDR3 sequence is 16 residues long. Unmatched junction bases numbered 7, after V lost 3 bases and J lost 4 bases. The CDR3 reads CASSPAGTSRYNEQFF. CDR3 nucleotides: TGTGCCAGCTCACCCGCCGGGACTAGCAGATACAATGAGCAGTTCTTC. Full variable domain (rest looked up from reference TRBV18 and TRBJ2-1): NAGVMQNPRHLVRRRGQEARLRCSPMKGHSHVYWYRQLPEEGLKFMVYLQKENIIDESGMPKERFSAEFPKEGPSILRIQQVVRGDSAAYFCASSPAGTSRYNEQFFGPGTRLTVL.

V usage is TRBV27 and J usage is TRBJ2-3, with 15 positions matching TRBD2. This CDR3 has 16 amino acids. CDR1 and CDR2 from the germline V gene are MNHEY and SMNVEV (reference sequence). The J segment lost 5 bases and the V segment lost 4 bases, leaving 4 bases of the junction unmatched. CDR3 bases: TGTGCCAGCAGTTCGGGACTAGCGGGAGGTGGAGATACGCAGTATTTT. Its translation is CASSSGLAGGGDTQYF.

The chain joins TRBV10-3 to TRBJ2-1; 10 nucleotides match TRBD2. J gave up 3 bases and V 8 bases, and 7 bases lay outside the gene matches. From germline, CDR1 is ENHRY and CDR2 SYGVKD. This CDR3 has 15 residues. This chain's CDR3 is CAIATLAGVYNEQFF. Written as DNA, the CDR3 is TGTGCCATCGCTACCCTAGCGGGAGTCTACAATGAGCAGTTCTTC.

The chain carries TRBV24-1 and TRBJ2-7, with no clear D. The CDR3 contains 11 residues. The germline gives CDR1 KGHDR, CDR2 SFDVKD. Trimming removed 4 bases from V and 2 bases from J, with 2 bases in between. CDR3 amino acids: CATSDTYEQYF. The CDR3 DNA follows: TGTGCCACCAGTGACACCTACGAGCAGTACTTC.

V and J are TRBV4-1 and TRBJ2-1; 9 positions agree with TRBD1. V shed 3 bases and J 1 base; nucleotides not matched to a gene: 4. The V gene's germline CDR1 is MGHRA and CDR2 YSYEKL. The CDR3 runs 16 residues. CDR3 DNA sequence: TGCGCCAGCAGCCAGCGGACAGGGGAGTCCTACAATGAGCAGTTCTTC. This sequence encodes CASSQRTGESYNEQFF.

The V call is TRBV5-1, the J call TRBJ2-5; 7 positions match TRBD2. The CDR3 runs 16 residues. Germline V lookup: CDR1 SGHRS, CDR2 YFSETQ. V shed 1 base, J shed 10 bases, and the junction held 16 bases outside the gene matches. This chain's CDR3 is CASSLQVRAFGEGQYF. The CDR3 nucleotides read TGCGCCAGCAGCTTGCAAGTCAGAGCCTTTGGGGAGGGCCAGTACTTC.

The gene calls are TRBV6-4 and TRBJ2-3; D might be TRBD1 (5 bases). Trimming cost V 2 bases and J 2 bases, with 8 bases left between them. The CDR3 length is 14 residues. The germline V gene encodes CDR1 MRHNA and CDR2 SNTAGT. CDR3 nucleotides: TGTGCCAGCAGTGACAGGGGTTCCACAGATACGCAGTATTTT. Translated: CASSDRGSTDTQYF.

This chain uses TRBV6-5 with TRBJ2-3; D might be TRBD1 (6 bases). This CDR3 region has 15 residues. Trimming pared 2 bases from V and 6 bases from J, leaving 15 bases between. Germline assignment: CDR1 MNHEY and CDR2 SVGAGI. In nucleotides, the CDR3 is TGTGCCAGCAGTTACGGGGGCGGGCGAGACGATACGCAGTATTTT. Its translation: CASSYGGGRDDTQYF.

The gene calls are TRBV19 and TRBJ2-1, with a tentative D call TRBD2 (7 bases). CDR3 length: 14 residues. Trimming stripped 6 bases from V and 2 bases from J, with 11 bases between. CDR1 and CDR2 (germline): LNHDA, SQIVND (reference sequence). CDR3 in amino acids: CASRSGTTYNEQFF. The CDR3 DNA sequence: TGTGCCAGTAGAAGCGGGACAACCTACAATGAGCAGTTCTTC.

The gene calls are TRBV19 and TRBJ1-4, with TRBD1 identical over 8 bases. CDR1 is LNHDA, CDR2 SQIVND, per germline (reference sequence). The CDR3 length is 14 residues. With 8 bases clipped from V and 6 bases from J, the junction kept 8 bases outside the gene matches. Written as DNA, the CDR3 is TGTGCCAGTGGGAAGACAGGGGAGGATGAAAAACTGTTTTTT. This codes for CASGKTGEDEKLFF.

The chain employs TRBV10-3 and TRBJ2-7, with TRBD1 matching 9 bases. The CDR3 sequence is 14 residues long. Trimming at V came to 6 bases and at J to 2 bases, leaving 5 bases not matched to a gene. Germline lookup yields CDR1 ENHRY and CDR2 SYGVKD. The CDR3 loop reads CAIRGTGTTYEQYF. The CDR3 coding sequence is TGTGCCATCAGGGGGACAGGGACAACCTACGAGCAGTACTTC.

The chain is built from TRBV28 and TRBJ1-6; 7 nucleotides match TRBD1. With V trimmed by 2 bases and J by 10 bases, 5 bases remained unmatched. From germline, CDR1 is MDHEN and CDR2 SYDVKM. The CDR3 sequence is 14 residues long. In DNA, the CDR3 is TGTGCCAGCAGTTTAACAGGGGTTCGCTCACCCCTCCACTTT. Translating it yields CASSLTGVRSPLHF.

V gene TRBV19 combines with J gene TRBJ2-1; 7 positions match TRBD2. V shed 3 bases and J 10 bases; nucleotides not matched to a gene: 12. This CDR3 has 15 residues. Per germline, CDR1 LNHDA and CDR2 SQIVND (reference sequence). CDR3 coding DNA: TGTGCCAGTAGTATGGGTGGGAGGGCCATATTAGAGCAGTTCTTC. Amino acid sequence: CASSMGGRAILEQFF.

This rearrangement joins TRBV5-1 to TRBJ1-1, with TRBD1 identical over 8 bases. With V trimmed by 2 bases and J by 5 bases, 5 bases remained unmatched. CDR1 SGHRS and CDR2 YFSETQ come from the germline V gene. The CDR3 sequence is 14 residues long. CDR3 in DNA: TGCGCCAGCAGCTTCCAGGGGGCCGGGACTGAAGCTTTCTTT. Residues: CASSFQGAGTEAFF.

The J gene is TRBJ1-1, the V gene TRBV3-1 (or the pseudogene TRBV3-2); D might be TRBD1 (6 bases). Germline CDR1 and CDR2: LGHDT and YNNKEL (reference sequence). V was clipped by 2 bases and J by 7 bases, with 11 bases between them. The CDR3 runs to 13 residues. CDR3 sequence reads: CASSQTEGVEAFF. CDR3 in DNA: TGTGCCAGCAGCCAAACCGAGGGGGTTGAAGCTTTCTTT.

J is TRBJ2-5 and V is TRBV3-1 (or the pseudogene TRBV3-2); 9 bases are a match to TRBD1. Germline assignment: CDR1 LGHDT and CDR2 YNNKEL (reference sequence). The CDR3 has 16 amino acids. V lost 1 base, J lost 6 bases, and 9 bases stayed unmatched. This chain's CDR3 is CASSQVNRGLRKTQYF. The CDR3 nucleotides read TGTGCCAGCAGCCAAGTGAACAGGGGGCTGAGAAAGACCCAGTACTTC.

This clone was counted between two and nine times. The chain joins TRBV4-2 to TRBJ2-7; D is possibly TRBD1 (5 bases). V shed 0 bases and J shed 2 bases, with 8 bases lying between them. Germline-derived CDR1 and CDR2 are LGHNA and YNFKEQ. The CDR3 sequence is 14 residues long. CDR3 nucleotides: TGTGCCAGCAGCCAAGACAGGGATCCCTACGAGCAGTACTTC. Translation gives CASSQDRDPYEQYF.